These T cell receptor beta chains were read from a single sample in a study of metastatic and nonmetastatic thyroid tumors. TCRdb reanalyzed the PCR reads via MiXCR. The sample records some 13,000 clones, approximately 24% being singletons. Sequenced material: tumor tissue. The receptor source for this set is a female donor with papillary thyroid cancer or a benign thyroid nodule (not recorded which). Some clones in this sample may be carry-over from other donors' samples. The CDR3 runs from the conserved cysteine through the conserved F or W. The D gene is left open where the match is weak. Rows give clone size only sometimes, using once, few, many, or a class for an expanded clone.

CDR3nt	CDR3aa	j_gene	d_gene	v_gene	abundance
TGTGCCAGCAGTTCCAGTCAGCCTGGAAACACCATATATTTT	CASSSSQPGNTIYF	TRBJ1-3	.	TRBV2	.
TGTGCCAGCAGCTTAACGGCCGGATACAATGAGCAGTTCTTC	CASSLTAGYNEQFF	TRBJ2-1	.	TRBV7-3	many
TGTGCCAGCAGCCCCCCAGGGGTGTCCCGGGGCGAGCAGTACTTC	CASSPPGVSRGEQYF	TRBJ2-7	.	TRBV6-1	medium-sized
TGCAGTGCTGCCCGGGACAGGAACACCGGGGAGCTGTTTTTT	CSAARDRNTGELFF	TRBJ2-2	TRBD1	TRBV20-1	medium-sized
TGTGCCAGCAGCTTGGGAGACAGGGTTAATCAGCCCCAGCATTTT	CASSLGDRVNQPQHF	TRBJ1-5	TRBD1	TRBV5-5	many
TGTGCCAGCAGTTTGTCCCGGAGGGCCTTCGAGCAGTACTTC	CASSLSRRAFEQYF	TRBJ2-7	.	TRBV12-3/TRBV12-4	few
TGTGCCAGCAGGCCCTTAGCGGGGGGCTCAGATACGCAGTATTTT	CASRPLAGGSDTQYF	TRBJ2-3	TRBD2	TRBV6-4	.
TGTGCCAGCAGCAGGGAAGGGGTGACCTACAATGAGCAGTTTTTC	CASSREGVTYNEQFF	TRBJ2-1	.	TRBV7-8	.
TGCAGCGGGGGAGGACAGGACCTCCGGGGCTACACCTTC	CSGGGQDLRGYTF	TRBJ1-2	TRBD1	TRBV29-1	many
TGCAGTGCTAGCCATCAGACAGGTATTGAAGCTTTCTTT	CSASHQTGIEAFF	TRBJ1-1	.	TRBV20-1	.
TGCAGTGCTACTAGAAATGGAGCTTTCTTT	CSATRNGAFF	TRBJ1-1	.	TRBV20-1	many
TGTGCCAGCAGCCCCTCTGGCTACACAGATACGCAGTATTTT	CASSPSGYTDTQYF	TRBJ2-3	.	TRBV5-4	once
TGTGCCAGCAGCTTGCGAGCGGCCCGAGGGGGGACCGCGAACACCGGGGAGCTGTTTTTT	CASSLRAARGGTANTGELFF	TRBJ2-2	.	TRBV5-4	medium-sized
TGTGCCAGCTCACCAACCGACGTGGTAGGTGTCTACGCCTTC	CASSPTDVVGVYAF	TRBJ1-2	.	TRBV18	.
TGTGCCAGCAGCTTAGAAAGGGGCCAAGAGACCCAGTACTTC	CASSLERGQETQYF	TRBJ2-5	.	TRBV7-9	many
TGTGCCAGCAGCTCATGGGCGACCGCCTACGAGCAGTACTTC	CASSSWATAYEQYF	TRBJ2-7	.	TRBV11-2	.